This T cell receptor beta chain was sequenced during a study of preoperative IRX-2 immunotherapy in early breast cancer. The repertoire was sequenced with immunoSEQ multiplex PCR; TCRdb's copy has only in-frame clones and lacks some. The data show 15,000 to 25,000 clones, just under 85% seen once. CDR1 is SGHVS and CDR2 is FNYEAQ in the germline V gene. Trimming at V came to 1 base and at J to 4 bases, leaving 5 bases not matched to a gene. The CDR3 length is 16 residues. This sample's treatment: preoperative locoregional IRX-2 cytokine immunotherapy. Samples came from a phase Ib trial of preoperative locoregional IRX-2 cytokine immunotherapy.

This rearrangement joins TRBV7-6 to TRBJ2-2, with 8 bases lining up with TRBD1. The receptor comes from a human donor with breast cancer. This sample comprised lymph node tissue, obtained after IRX-2 immunotherapy. CDR3 amino acids: CASSLGDRGFTGELFF. CDR3 nucleotides: TGTGCCAGCAGCTTAGGAGACAGGGGTTTCACCGGGGAGCTGTTTTTT.